A selection of T cell receptor beta chains follows, all from one sample in a study of blood T cell repertoires in COVID-19. Assay: immunoSEQ multiplex PCR; the TCRdb copy retains only in-frame clones and omits some. The sample includes 45,000 to 65,000 clones, roughly nine tenths of them seen just once. Sequencing used peripheral blood. Receptors originate from a man in his sixties with active COVID-19. Both conserved end residues are part of each CDR3. A D gene is named only where the DNA matches it firmly. Only some rows state a clone size, as once, few, many or a class for expanded clones.

V gene	J gene	clone size	D gene	CDR3 DNA	CDR3 protein
TRBV23-1	TRBJ2-4	-	TRBD1	TGCGCCAGCAGTCAATTAAGACAGGGCGAAAACATTCAGTACTTC	CASSQLRQGENIQYF
TRBV11-2	TRBJ2-7	-	TRBD2	TGTGCCAGCAGCTTGAGTGGCGGGAGGGCTCGGTCCTACGAGCAGTACTTC	CASSLSGGRARSYEQYF
TRBV6-1	TRBJ2-7	few	TRBD2	TGTGCCAGCAGTGACCCTTTCGGGGGGATTGGGAGGGCCTACGAGCAGTACTTC	CASSDPFGGIGRAYEQYF
TRBV29-1	TRBJ1-1	-	TRBD1	TGCAGCGTTTTCGTTCAGGGGGGCACTGAAGCTTTCTTT	CSVFVQGGTEAFF
TRBV6-2/TRBV6-3	TRBJ2-7	-	-	TGTGCCAGCAGTTACTTGGGAGAAGAGCAGTACTTC	CASSYLGEEQYF
TRBV19	TRBJ2-7	-	TRBD1	TGTGCCAGTAAGGAGACAGGGCGCTACGAGCAGTACTTC	CASKETGRYEQYF
TRBV4-3	TRBJ2-4	-	-	TGCGCCAGCAGCTCAGGGGTCGGATCTTCGGCGAACATTCAGTACTTC	CASSSGVGSSANIQYF
TRBV15	TRBJ2-7	-	TRBD1	TGTGCCACCAGCGTGGACAGGGGCTACGAGCAGTACTTC	CATSVDRGYEQYF
TRBV11-2	TRBJ2-2	once	-	TGTGCCAGCAGCTACCACGGGAGCGCGGGGTCCGGGGAGCTGTTTTTT	CASSYHGSAGSGELFF
TRBV5-8	TRBJ1-4	once	TRBD1	TGTGCCAGCAGCCCAGGACAGGCCCGTAATGAAAAACTGTTTTTT	CASSPGQARNEKLFF
TRBV7-9	TRBJ2-3	-	TRBD2	TGTGCCAGCAGCGAACGGGGCGGGAGGGCCGCAGATACGCAGTATTTT	CASSERGGRAADTQYF
TRBV7-2	TRBJ2-2	once	-	TGTGCCAGCAGCTTACCTCTACCACACAGGACCGGGGAGCTGTTTTTT	CASSLPLPHRTGELFF
TRBV7-2	TRBJ1-1	-	-	TGTGCCAGCAGCACCAGGGGAGACACTGAAGCTTTCTTT	CASSTRGDTEAFF
TRBV6-2/TRBV6-3	TRBJ1-5	-	TRBD1	TGTGCCAGCAGTTACGCAGGACAGGGCTTCCAGCCCCAGCATTTT	CASSYAGQGFQPQHF
TRBV28	TRBJ2-7	-	-	TGTGCCAGCAGTTTATTGGGCACTTATTCCTACGAGCAGTACTTC	CASSLLGTYSYEQYF
TRBV19	TRBJ1-1	-	-	TGTGCCAGTAGCTTATATTTAGACACTGAAGCTTTCTTT	CASSLYLDTEAFF
TRBV11-2	TRBJ2-1	-	TRBD2	TGTGCCAGCAGCTCAACCAAAAGCGGGAGGGACAATGAGCAGTTCTTC	CASSSTKSGRDNEQFF
TRBV19	TRBJ1-2	-	-	TGTGCCAGTAGTATAGATCACCAACCGAGCTATGGCTACACCTTC	CASSIDHQPSYGYTF
TRBV9	TRBJ2-2	-	TRBD2	TGTGCCAGCAACGGGAGGGTAAACGGAGACACCGGGGAGCTGTTTTTT	CASNGRVNGDTGELFF
TRBV2	TRBJ1-5	-	-	TGTGCCAGCCGACAGTCCAATCAGCCCCAGCATTTT	CASRQSNQPQHF
TRBV6-1	TRBJ1-1	-	-	TGTGCCAGCAGTGAAATGCGCGTCTCGAACACTGAAGCTTTCTTT	CASSEMRVSNTEAFF
TRBV20-1	TRBJ2-3	-	-	TGCAGTGCTAGTCAAGGGAGCATAGCGGCAGATACGCAGTATTTT	CSASQGSIAADTQYF
TRBV4-3	TRBJ2-4	-	TRBD2	TGCGCCAGCAGCCAAGATCGGGCTAGCGGGAGGGAATTGGACTTC	CASSQDRASGRELDF
TRBV11-2	TRBJ1-4	-	-	TGTGCCAGCAGCATCGGACTCTCTGCAACTAATGAAAAACTGTTTTTT	CASSIGLSATNEKLFF
TRBV9	TRBJ1-4	-	-	TGTGCCAGCAGCGTTTGGGGGGGTGGTGAAAAACTGTTTTTT	CASSVWGGGEKLFF
TRBV3-1/TRBV3-2	TRBJ1-2	-	-	TGTGCCAGCAGCCAAGGTTACCGCGACACCTTC	CASSQGYRDTF
TRBV18	TRBJ2-5	-	TRBD2	TGTGCCAGCTGTGGCGGGAGGGGCCAAGAGACCCAGTACTTC	CASCGGRGQETQYF
TRBV3-1/TRBV3-2	TRBJ2-1	-	TRBD2	TGTGCCAGCAGACACACTAGCGGGAGAGACAATGAGCAGTTCTTC	CASRHTSGRDNEQFF
TRBV23-1	TRBJ1-4	-	-	TGCGCCAGCGGACGGGGGTTAGATGAAAAACTGTTTTTT	CASGRGLDEKLFF
TRBV27	TRBJ1-1	-	-	TGTGCCAGCAGTTTTATTTGGGCAGGTCCGAACACTGAAGCTTTCTTT	CASSFIWAGPNTEAFF
TRBV10-3	TRBJ2-7	-	TRBD2	TGTGCCATCAGTGAGTCGGGTGGGACTAGCGCCTACGAGCAGTACTTC	CAISESGGTSAYEQYF
TRBV7-3	TRBJ2-1	-	-	TGTGCCAGCAGCTTAGGGCTCAACAATGAGCAGTTCTTC	CASSLGLNNEQFF
TRBV7-2	TRBJ2-5	-	TRBD1	TGTGCCAGCAGCTTAGCGGGGACAGGGTCGGAGACCCAGTACTTC	CASSLAGTGSETQYF
TRBV29-1	TRBJ2-5	-	-	TGCAGCGTTCCAACCCGGGAAACAGAGACCCAGTACTTC	CSVPTRETETQYF
TRBV28	TRBJ1-3	-	-	TGTGCCAGCAGTTCCCCCCTAGAACCGGGAAACACCATATATTTT	CASSSPLEPGNTIYF
TRBV29-1	TRBJ2-7	-	-	TGCAGCGCCGGACTGTTCGGCGAGCAGTACTTC	CSAGLFGEQYF
TRBV3-1/TRBV3-2	TRBJ2-7	-	TRBD2	TGTGCCAGCAGCCCGAGACTAGCGGGAGACGAGCAGTACTTC	CASSPRLAGDEQYF
TRBV5-1	TRBJ2-7	-	TRBD1	TGCGCCAGCAGCTTACAGGGGAGTTCCTACGAGCAGTACTTC	CASSLQGSSYEQYF
TRBV4-2	TRBJ1-1	few	-	TGTGCCAGCAGCCAAGGGGACATTGACACTGAAGCTTTCTTT	CASSQGDIDTEAFF
TRBV30	TRBJ2-7	-	TRBD1	TGTGCCTGGACCGGGACAGGGCGTGCCGAGCAGTACTTC	CAWTGTGRAEQYF
TRBV6-5	TRBJ1-1	-	TRBD1	TGTGCCAGCAGTTATAGGACAGGGGAGACTGAAGCTTTCTTT	CASSYRTGETEAFF
TRBV19	TRBJ2-1	-	TRBD2	TGTGCCAGTAGTATAGGGACTAGCGGTTTCAATGAGCAGTTCTTC	CASSIGTSGFNEQFF
TRBV6-2/TRBV6-3	TRBJ2-1	-	TRBD2	TGTGCCAGCAGCCCCGGGACTAGGCTTCACAATGAGCAGTTCTTC	CASSPGTRLHNEQFF
TRBV2	TRBJ1-1	-	-	TGTGCCAGCAGCAGGGAGGGGATGAACACTGAAGCTTTCTTT	CASSREGMNTEAFF
TRBV3-1/TRBV3-2	TRBJ2-1	-	TRBD2	TGTGCCAGCAGCCAACATCCTAGCGGGAATTACAATGAGCAGTTCTTC	CASSQHPSGNYNEQFF
TRBV19	TRBJ1-2	-	-	TGTGCCAGTAGCCGGGGAGGGCCTAACTATGGCTACACCTTC	CASSRGGPNYGYTF
TRBV7-2	TRBJ2-7	-	TRBD2	TGTGCCAGCAGCTTAGGTGGCGGGAGTCTGCGCGAGCAGTACTTC	CASSLGGGSLREQYF